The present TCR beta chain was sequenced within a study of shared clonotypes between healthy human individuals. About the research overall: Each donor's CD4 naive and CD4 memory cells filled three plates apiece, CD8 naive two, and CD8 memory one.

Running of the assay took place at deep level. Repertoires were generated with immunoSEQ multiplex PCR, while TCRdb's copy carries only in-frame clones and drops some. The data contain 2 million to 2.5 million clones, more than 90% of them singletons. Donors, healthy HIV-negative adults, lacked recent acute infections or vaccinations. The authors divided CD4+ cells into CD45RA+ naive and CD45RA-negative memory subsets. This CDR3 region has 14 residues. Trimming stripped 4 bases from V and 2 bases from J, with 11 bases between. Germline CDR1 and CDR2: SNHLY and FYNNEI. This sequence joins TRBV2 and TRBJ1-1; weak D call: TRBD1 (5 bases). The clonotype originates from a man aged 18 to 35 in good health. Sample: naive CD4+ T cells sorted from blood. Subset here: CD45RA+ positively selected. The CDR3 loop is CASSVARVNTEAFF. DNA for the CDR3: TGTGCCAGCAGTGTTGCCAGGGTTAACACTGAAGCTTTCTTT.